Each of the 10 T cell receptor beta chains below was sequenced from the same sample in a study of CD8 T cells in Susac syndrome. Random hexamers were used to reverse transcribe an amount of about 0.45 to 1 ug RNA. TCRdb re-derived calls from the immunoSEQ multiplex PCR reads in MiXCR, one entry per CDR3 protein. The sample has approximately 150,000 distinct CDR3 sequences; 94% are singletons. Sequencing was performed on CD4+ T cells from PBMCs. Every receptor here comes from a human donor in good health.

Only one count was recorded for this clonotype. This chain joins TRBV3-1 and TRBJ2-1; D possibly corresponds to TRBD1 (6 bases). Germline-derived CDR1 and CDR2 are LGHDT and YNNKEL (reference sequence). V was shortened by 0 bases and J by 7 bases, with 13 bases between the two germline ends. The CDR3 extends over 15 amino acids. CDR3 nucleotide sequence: TGTGCCAGCAGCCAAGATCCCCAGGGGTGGAATGAGCAGTTCTTC. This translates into CASSQDPQGWNEQFF.

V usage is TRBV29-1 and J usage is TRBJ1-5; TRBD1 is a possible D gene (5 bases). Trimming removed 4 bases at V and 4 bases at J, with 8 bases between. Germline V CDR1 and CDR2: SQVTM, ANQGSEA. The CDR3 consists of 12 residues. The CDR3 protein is CSVGGGNQPQHF. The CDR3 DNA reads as TGCAGCGTTGGGGGGGGAAATCAGCCCCAGCATTTT.

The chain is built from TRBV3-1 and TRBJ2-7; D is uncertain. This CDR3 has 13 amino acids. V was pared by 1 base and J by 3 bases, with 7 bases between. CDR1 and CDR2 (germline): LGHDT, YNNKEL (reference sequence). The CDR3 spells CASSQVDHYEQYF. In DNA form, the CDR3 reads TGTGCCAGCAGCCAAGTAGACCACTACGAGCAGTACTTC.

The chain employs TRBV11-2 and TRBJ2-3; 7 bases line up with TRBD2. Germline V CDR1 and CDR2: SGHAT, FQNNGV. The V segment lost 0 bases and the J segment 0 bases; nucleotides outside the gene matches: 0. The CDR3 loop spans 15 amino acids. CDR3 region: CASSLERESTDTQYF. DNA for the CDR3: TGTGCCAGCAGCTTAGAGCGGGAGAGCACAGATACGCAGTATTTT.

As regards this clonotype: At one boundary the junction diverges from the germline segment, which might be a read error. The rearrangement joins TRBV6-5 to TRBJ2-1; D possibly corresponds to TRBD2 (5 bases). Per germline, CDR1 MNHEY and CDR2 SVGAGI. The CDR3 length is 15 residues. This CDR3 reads CASSPTSSSCNEQFF. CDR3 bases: TGTGCCAGCAGCCCTACTTCTAGCTCCTGCAATGAGCAGTTCTTC.

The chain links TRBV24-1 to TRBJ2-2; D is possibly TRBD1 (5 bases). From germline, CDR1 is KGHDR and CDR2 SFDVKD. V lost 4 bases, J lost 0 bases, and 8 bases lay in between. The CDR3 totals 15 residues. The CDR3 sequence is CATSDRTTNTGELFF. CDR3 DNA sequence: TGTGCCACCAGTGACCGGACAACGAACACCGGGGAGCTGTTTTTT.

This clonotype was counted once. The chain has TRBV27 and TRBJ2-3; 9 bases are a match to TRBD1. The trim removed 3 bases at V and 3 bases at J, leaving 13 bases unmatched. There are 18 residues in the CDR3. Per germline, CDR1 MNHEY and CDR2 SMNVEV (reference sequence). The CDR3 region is CASSFSFPGQGWTDTQYF. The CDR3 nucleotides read TGTGCCAGCAGTTTCTCTTTCCCGGGACAGGGCTGGACAGATACGCAGTATTTT.

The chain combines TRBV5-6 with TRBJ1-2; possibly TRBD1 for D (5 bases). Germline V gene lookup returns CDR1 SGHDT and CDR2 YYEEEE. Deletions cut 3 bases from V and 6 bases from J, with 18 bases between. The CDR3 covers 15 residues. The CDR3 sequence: CASSSGHPTRHGYTF. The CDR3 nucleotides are TGTGCCAGCAGCTCCGGACACCCCACTAGACATGGCTACACCTTC.

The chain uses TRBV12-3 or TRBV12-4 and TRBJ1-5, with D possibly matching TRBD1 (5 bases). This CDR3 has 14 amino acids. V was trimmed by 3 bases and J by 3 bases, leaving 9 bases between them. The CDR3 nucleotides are TGTGCCAGCAGTTTGAGGGACTTCAATCAGCCCCAGCATTTT. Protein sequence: CASSLRDFNQPQHF.

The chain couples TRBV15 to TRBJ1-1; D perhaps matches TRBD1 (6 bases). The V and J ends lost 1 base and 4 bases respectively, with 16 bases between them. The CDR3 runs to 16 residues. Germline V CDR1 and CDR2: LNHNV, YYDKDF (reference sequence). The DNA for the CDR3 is TGTGCCACCAGCAGAGGGAGGGTTGGGGGGCGCACTGAAGCTTTCTTT. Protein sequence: CATSRGRVGGRTEAFF.